What follows are 17 T cell receptor beta chains derived from one specimen sequenced in a study of spatial heterogeneity in lung cancer (dated by TCRdb to the late 2010s). The method behind the library was 5' RACE. These reads were obtained on a NextSeq 500. TCRdb took the public reads, trimmed them with fastp at Q25, ran MiXCR for clone calling and kept in-frame beta chains. Identical CDR3 protein sequences are pooled into one entry, listed with their most common genes and DNA. The sample records approximately 400 distinct CDR3 sequences, 15% of which are singletons. The ten largest clones represent about 19% of the sample. The sample's time point label, in plain terms: sample taken at primary tumor resection. Here the sequenced sample was normal lung tissue next to the tumor, taken at surgery. These TCRs come from a male donor with early-stage non-small cell lung cancer.

This clonotype has just a few counts. This beta chain is a stray read from a library made for alpha chains; its abundance is not meaningful. The chain has TRBV28 and TRBJ2-1; TRBD1 agrees at 7 bases. Looked up from germline, CDR1 is MDHEN and CDR2 is SYDVKM. The junction had 1 base not matched to a gene; V was cut back by 8 bases and J by 6 bases. The length of the CDR3 is 11 residues. CDR3 sequence: CASGQVNEQFF. CDR3 sequence (DNA): TGTGCCAGCGGACAGGTCAATGAGCAGTTCTTC.

In regard to this clonotype: This beta chain is an unintended read in a library built for alpha chains; its size means little. The chain employs TRBV7-9 and TRBJ2-3; D perhaps matches TRBD1 (5 bases). Trimming stripped 5 bases from V and 5 bases from J, with 11 bases between. CDR1 and CDR2 (germline): SEHNR, FQNEAQ (reference sequence). This CDR3 region has 13 residues. CDR3 sequence reads: CASSPLTGDTQYF. The CDR3 DNA is TGTGCCAGCAGCCCCCTTACAGGAGATACGCAGTATTTT.

A word on this clonotype: In a library made to pick up alpha chains, this beta chain is a stray read with a size that means little. The rearrangement links TRBV7-8 to TRBJ1-5; 8 bases line up with TRBD1. CDR1 SGHVS and CDR2 FQNEAQ come from the germline V gene. The CDR3 totals 14 residues. V lost 6 bases and J lost 5; bases outside the gene matches: 6. CDR3 region: CASSSGQGHQPQHF. In DNA form, the CDR3 reads TGTGCCAGCAGTTCAGGACAGGGACATCAGCCCCAGCATTTT.

This clonotype rates as large. The library was prepared for alpha chains; this beta chain is a stray read, so its frequency means little. This sequence joins TRBV28 and TRBJ2-7; weak D call: TRBD2 (6 bases). Germline CDR1 MDHEN, CDR2 SYDVKM. V was shortened by 6 bases and J by 5 bases, with 14 bases between the two germline ends. The CDR3 totals 13 residues. The CDR3 protein is CASRTGGTDEQYF. The CDR3 region has the DNA TGTGCCAGCAGGACCGGCGGGACCGACGAGCAGTACTTC.

With regard to this clonotype: Being off target in a library aimed at alpha chains, this beta chain has a size of little meaning. The chain employs TRBV7-2 and TRBJ2-1, with unresolved D. This CDR3 is 13 amino acids long. Between the trimmed V and J ends, which lost 7 bases and 8 bases, there was a span of 15 bases. Germline CDR1 is SGHTA and CDR2 is FQGNSA. The chain's CDR3 is CASTSYIRDEQFF. The CDR3 DNA is TGTGCCAGCACCTCTTACATCAGAGATGAGCAGTTCTTC.

This clonotype is hyperexpanded by share. A library made for alpha chains picked up this beta chain off target, so its size means little. The rearrangement joins TRBV29-1 to TRBJ2-2; 9 bases agree with TRBD1. Per the germline V gene, CDR1 is SQVTM and CDR2 is ANQGSEA. J was trimmed by 5 bases and V by 6 bases; bases with no gene match: 10. This CDR3 has 15 amino acids. The chain's CDR3 is CSVASGTGRTGELFF. The CDR3 region has the DNA TGCAGCGTCGCTTCCGGGACAGGGCGAACCGGGGAGCTGTTTTTT.

This clonotype was seen only a few times. As an off-target read in a library built for alpha chains, this beta chain has a frequency of little significance. The chain employs TRBV3-1 and TRBJ2-1, with a possible D match to TRBD1 (6 bases). Germline V lookup: CDR1 LGHDT, CDR2 YNNKEL (reference sequence). Deletions cut 3 bases from V and 2 bases from J, with 11 bases between. The CDR3 has 15 amino acids. CDR3 in DNA: TGTGCCAGCAGCCAGGTGACAGGAACCTACAATGAGCAGTTCTTC. It yields the protein CASSQVTGTYNEQFF.

This clonotype showed up just a few times. The library was designed around alpha chains, so this beta chain is a stray read whose abundance carries little weight. V gene TRBV6-5 combines with J gene TRBJ2-7, with D tentatively TRBD2 (6 bases). Germline V gives CDR1 MNHEY, CDR2 SVGAGI. This CDR3 has 15 residues. Trimming took off 10 bases at V and 3 bases at J, with 22 bases between the two ends. CDR3 residues: CATRWGGGQGYEQYF. The CDR3 bases are TGTGCCACCAGATGGGGTGGAGGGCAGGGCTACGAGCAGTACTTC.

Of note for this clonotype: Because this beta chain is a stray read in a library intended to capture alpha chains, its abundance should not be given much weight. The chain is built from TRBV19 and TRBJ2-7, with D tentatively TRBD1 or TRBD2 (5 bases each). Trimming shortened V by 6 bases and J by 5 bases, and 11 bases separated the two germline ends. Germline CDR1 LNHDA, CDR2 SQIVND (reference sequence). CDR3 length: 12 residues. CDR3 loop: CASRNWGNEQYF. The CDR3 DNA reads as TGTGCCAGTAGGAACTGGGGGAACGAGCAGTACTTC.

With respect to this clonotype: The library was designed around alpha chains, so this beta chain is a stray read whose abundance carries little weight. The chain has TRBV7-3 and TRBJ2-3; no firm D call. Germline values: CDR1 SGHTA, CDR2 FQGTGA. There are 14 residues in the CDR3. V was pared by 1 base and J by 3 bases, with 8 bases between. The CDR3, as DNA: TGTGCCAGCAGCTTAAACATGGGGACAGATACGCAGTATTTT. Amino acids: CASSLNMGTDTQYF. Full variable domain (remainder filled in from reference TRBV7-3 and TRBJ2-3): GAGVSQTPSNKVTEKGKYVELRCDPISGHTALYWYRQSLGQGPEFLIYFQGTGAADDSGLPNDRFFAVRPEGSVSTLKIQRTERGDSAVYLCASSLNMGTDTQYFGPGTRLTVL.

This clonotype was recorded a few times. As an off-target read in a library built for alpha chains, this beta chain has a frequency of little significance. The J gene is TRBJ2-1, the V gene TRBV6-4; 12 nucleotides agree with TRBD2. Trimming removed 6 bases from V and 5 bases from J; junction bases left unmatched: 5. This CDR3 is 15 amino acids long. Looked up from germline, CDR1 is MRHNA and CDR2 is SNTAGT. The CDR3 region is CASSSTSGSNNEQFF. The CDR3 DNA reads as TGTGCCAGCAGCTCGACTAGCGGGAGCAACAATGAGCAGTTCTTC.

By its share, this clonotype is large. This beta chain was picked up by a library intended for alpha chains and is off target, so its count carries little meaning. The V gene is TRBV7-2, the J gene TRBJ2-5; TRBD1 agrees at 7 bases. Germline trimming cut 3 bases from V and 2 bases from J; bases unmatched to any gene: 6. CDR1 is SGHTA and CDR2 is FQGNSA in the germline V gene. The CDR3 is 15 amino acids. CDR3 in amino acids: CASSFNKGAQETQYF. The DNA of the CDR3 is TGTGCCAGCAGCTTCAACAAGGGGGCTCAAGAGACCCAGTACTTC.

This clonotype rates as large. Being off target in a library aimed at alpha chains, this beta chain has a size of little meaning. This chain uses TRBV27 with TRBJ2-5; D unresolved. The CDR3 length is 15 residues. Trimming pared 2 bases from V and 1 base from J, leaving 11 bases between. Germline CDR1 and CDR2: MNHEY and SMNVEV (reference sequence). DNA of the CDR3: TGTGCCAGCAGTTTAAGTTACTCCGGCCAAGAGACCCAGTACTTC. This sequence encodes CASSLSYSGQETQYF.

With regard to this clonotype: Within a library made for alpha chains, this beta chain is off target, and its count is uninformative. The chain has TRBV7-3 and TRBJ2-5, with TRBD1 identical over 8 bases. Germline CDR1 is SGHTA and CDR2 is FQGTGA. This CDR3 is 15 amino acids long. Trimming at V came to 6 bases and at J to 5 bases, leaving 11 bases not matched to a gene. DNA of the CDR3: TGTGCCAGCAGTTCCGCCGGGACAGGCGGGGAGACCCAGTACTTC. The encoded protein is CASSSAGTGGETQYF.

In this sample, this clonotype turned up a few times. This beta chain appears as a stray read in a library generated for alpha chains; its size is not informative. The genes are TRBV12-3 or TRBV12-4 and TRBJ2-2; 10 nucleotides align to TRBD1. There are 17 residues in the CDR3. Unmatched junction bases numbered 11, after V lost 6 bases and J lost 4 bases. The CDR3 protein is CASSRQGAGIRTGELFF. The CDR3 nucleotides read TGTGCCAGCAGCCGACAGGGGGCGGGGATCCGCACCGGGGAGCTGTTTTTT.

Worth noting for this clonotype: At one end, the junction sequence differs from germline, possibly due to a read error. This beta chain is a stray sequence in a library constructed for alpha chains; its clone size is not meaningful. This chain joins TRBV5-1 and TRBJ2-2; possibly TRBD2 for D (5 bases). The CDR3 covers 14 residues. From germline, CDR1 is SGHRS and CDR2 YFSETQ. The CDR3 DNA follows: TGCGCCAGCAGCGCTGACCCTGGCACCGGGGAGCAGTTTTTT. This gives the protein CASSADPGTGEQFF.

This clonotype was seen more than once but under ten times. For a library built for alpha chains, this beta chain is a stray read; little rests on its size. The rearrangement links TRBV9 to TRBJ2-7; TRBD1 is a possible D gene (7 bases). In germline, CDR1 is SGDLS, CDR2 YYNGEE. The CDR3 length is 14 residues. V was clipped by 3 bases and J by 2 bases, with 12 bases between them. The CDR3 reads CASSAEGQPYEQYF. The DNA of the CDR3 is TGTGCCAGCAGCGCGGAGGGACAGCCCTACGAGCAGTACTTC.